The 11 T cell receptor beta chains presented below share a single source sample, sequenced in a study of T cells in Graves' hyperthyroidism and ophthalmopathy. Amplified TCR beta CDR3 regions derived from RNA transcripts. The study used the HTBI primer set for a first-round RT-PCR of the TCR CDR3. TCRdb called the multiplex PCR reads again in MiXCR, with one record for every CDR3 protein. The sample consists of 400,000 to 500,000 distinct CDR3 sequences, roughly 14% of them appearing once. Material: blood. These receptors originate from a man between 18 and 35 years old with Graves' ophthalmopathy.

The rearrangement links TRBV4-2 to TRBJ1-2; D is perhaps TRBD1 (6 bases). V dropped 5 bases and J dropped 0 bases, with 10 bases sitting between them. This CDR3 is 14 amino acids long. Germline CDR1 is LGHNA and CDR2 is YNFKEQ. The CDR3 is CASSARGANYGYTF. CDR3 DNA sequence: TGTGCCAGCAGCGCCAGGGGAGCTAACTATGGCTACACCTTC.

There are many counts of this clonotype. This chain links TRBV7-2 with TRBJ2-5; 7 bases fit TRBD2. This CDR3 is 15 amino acids long. Per the germline V gene, CDR1 is SGHTA and CDR2 is FQGNSA. V was clipped by 10 bases and J by 5 bases; unmatched bases: 16. CDR3 in amino acids: CATAERAGVGETQYF. For the CDR3, the DNA is TGTGCCACCGCCGAGAGGGCGGGAGTGGGCGAGACCCAGTACTTC. Drawing the rest from reference TRBV7-2 and TRBJ2-5, the complete variable domain is GAGVSQSPSNKVTEKGKDVELRCDPISGHTALYWYRQSLGQGLEFLIYFQGNSAPDKSGLPSDRFSAERTGGSVSTLTIQRTQQEDSAVYLCATAERAGVGETQYFGPGTRLLVL.

The table lists this clonotype with many counts. V and J are TRBV2 and TRBJ2-3, with 9 bases fitting TRBD1. Losses at the gene ends were 8 bases for V and 4 bases for J; bases not matched to a gene: 13. The CDR3 has 16 amino acids. Germline V gives CDR1 SNHLY, CDR2 FYNNEI. CDR3 sequence reads: CASPSWSGQGPDTQYF. CDR3 DNA sequence: TGTGCCAGCCCAAGTTGGTCGGGACAGGGCCCAGATACGCAGTATTTT.

The table lists this clonotype with a few counts. The rearrangement uses TRBV7-9 and TRBJ2-1; possibly TRBD2 for D (6 bases). The CDR3 has 17 residues. Trimming left V 2 bases short and J 6 bases short, with 20 bases between. The germline V gene encodes CDR1 SEHNR and CDR2 FQNEAQ (reference sequence). In DNA form, the CDR3 reads TGTGCCAGCAGCTTAATAACTAGCTTTATTCTAGTCAATGAGCAGTTCTTC. Its protein is CASSLITSFILVNEQFF.

The table lists this clonotype with many counts. The rearrangement uses TRBV7-9 and TRBJ2-1; 11 nucleotides agree with TRBD1. The CDR3 length is 15 residues. Germline assignment: CDR1 SEHNR and CDR2 FQNEAQ (reference sequence). Trimming cost V 11 bases and J 6 bases; bases outside gene matches: 12. The CDR3 loop is CASSSGQGVVNEQFF. The CDR3 bases are TGTGCCTCCAGCTCGGGACAGGGGGTTGTCAATGAGCAGTTCTTC.

The chain uses TRBV4-1 and TRBJ1-1; maybe TRBD1 (5 bases). Trimming stripped 0 bases from V and 4 bases from J, with 12 bases between. Germline V CDR1 and CDR2: MGHRA, YSYEKL. This CDR3 region has 15 residues. The DNA for the CDR3 is TGCGCCAGCAGCCAAGAAAATTGGGGGGGCACTGAAGCTTTCTTT. Encoded protein: CASSQENWGGTEAFF.

The chain carries TRBV20-1 and TRBJ2-3; a possible D gene is TRBD1 (5 bases). The CDR3 extends over 16 amino acids. From germline, CDR1 is DFQATT and CDR2 SNEGSKA (reference sequence). Trimming pared 5 bases from V and 0 bases from J, leaving 18 bases between. The chain's CDR3 is CSAGAPALTSTDTQYF. The CDR3 region has the DNA TGCAGTGCTGGGGCCCCCGCTTTAACTAGCACAGATACGCAGTATTTT.

This clonotype was counted many times. The chain combines TRBV28 with TRBJ1-2; tentative D call: TRBD1 (6 bases). V was trimmed by 5 bases and J by 2 bases, leaving 9 bases between them. Germline loops: CDR1 MDHEN, CDR2 SYDVKM. The CDR3 sequence is 13 residues long. DNA of the CDR3: TGTGCCAGCAGTAAAGGACAGAACTATGGCTACACCTTC. Amino acids: CASSKGQNYGYTF.

This clonotype was seen more than once but under ten times. This sequence joins TRBV5-6 and TRBJ2-3; 7 bases line up with TRBD2. CDR1 is SGHDT, CDR2 YYEEEE, per germline. The CDR3 runs to 18 residues. The J segment lost 2 bases and the V segment lost 7 bases, leaving 19 bases of the junction unmatched. DNA for the CDR3: TGTGCCAGCGGATTCAACCAAGCGGGACTTAAGGACACAGATACGCAGTATTTT. Translation: CASGFNQAGLKDTDTQYF.

This clonotype was observed a few times. The CDR3 region has the DNA TGTGCCAGCAGCTTGAAAGGGGAACGTAATGAAAAACTGTTTTTT. Protein product: CASSLKGERNEKLFF. The J gene is TRBJ1-4, the V gene TRBV5-8; D might be TRBD1 (5 bases). V was trimmed by 1 base and J by 4 bases, leaving 11 bases between them. There are 15 residues in the CDR3. The germline V gene has CDR1 SGHTS and CDR2 YDEGEE.

Of note for this clonotype: A read error may produce the germline difference seen at one junction end. J is TRBJ2-1 and V is TRBV10-1, with D perhaps matching TRBD1 (5 bases). The CDR3 is made up of 12 amino acids. Germline V gene lookup returns CDR1 WNHNN and CDR2 SYGVQD (reference sequence). CDR3 protein: CASGASYNEQLF. In DNA form, the CDR3 reads TGCGCCAGCGGGGCCTCCTACAATGAGCAGCTCTTC.